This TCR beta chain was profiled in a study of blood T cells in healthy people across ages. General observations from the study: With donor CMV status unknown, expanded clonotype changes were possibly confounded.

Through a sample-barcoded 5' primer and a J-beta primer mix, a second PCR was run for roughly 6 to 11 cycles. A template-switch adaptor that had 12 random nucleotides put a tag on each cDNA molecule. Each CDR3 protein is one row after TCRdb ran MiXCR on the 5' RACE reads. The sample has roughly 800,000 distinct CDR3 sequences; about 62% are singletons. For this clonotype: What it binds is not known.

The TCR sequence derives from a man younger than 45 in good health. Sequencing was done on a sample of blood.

Here the CDR3 reads CASSQAFSQWFGTGPWREKLFF. In DNA form, the CDR3 reads TGTGCCAGCAGCCAAGCGTTTTCCCAATGGTTTGGGACAGGGCCTTGGCGGGAAAAACTGTTTTTT. The V and J genes are TRBV3-1 and TRBJ1-4, with 9 bases that match TRBD1. CDR3 length: 22 residues. The V gene end was trimmed by 1 base and the J gene end by 8 bases; junction bases not matched to a gene: 26. CDR1 LGHDT and CDR2 YNNKEL come from the germline V gene (reference sequence).